The clone carrying this TCR beta chain was seen at least ten times. V lost 5 bases and J 8 bases, leaving 12 bases between the germline ends. The CDR3 loop spans 13 amino acids. The germline V gene encodes CDR1 SGHTA and CDR2 FQGTGA. These data originate in a study of regulatory T cells in long-lasting Graves disease. Time point meaning: newly diagnosed GD, antithyroid drugs for less than 3 months. Construction of the TCR library relied on RNA isolated from PBMCs. Arm-PCR of CDR3 regions with iRepertoire HTBI primers generated TCR beta libraries. TCRdb re-derived calls from the multiplex PCR reads in MiXCR, one entry per CDR3 protein. The sample includes roughly 360,000 distinct CDR3 sequences, about 11% of them seen just once. The same data also went into a second study, on T cells in Graves' hyperthyroidism and ophthalmopathy.

The sequence derives from a woman aged 18-29 years with Graves disease. This chain uses TRBV7-3 with TRBJ2-2, with D tentatively TRBD1 (6 bases). The sequencing here drew on peripheral blood mononuclear cells (PBMCs), taken at new diagnosis, from a patient treated with antithyroid drugs. The CDR3 nucleotides read TGTGCCAGCAGCCAGACCGGGACAGGGGAGCTGTTTTTT. Amino acids: CASSQTGTGELFF.